The 17 T cell receptor beta chains presented below share a single source sample, sequenced in a study of beta chain features in type 1 diabetes. The whole isolated RNA underwent reverse transcription, so sequencing captured expressed TCRB transcripts. TCRdb's copy holds only in-frame clones and misses some; the assay was immunoSEQ multiplex PCR. This table holds around 300,000 clones, 12% to 15% found once. Source material: central memory CD4+ T cells from blood. The receptors come from a young man in good health.

V gene TRBV11-2 combines with J gene TRBJ1-6; 11 bases are shared with TRBD1. The V gene end was trimmed by 5 bases and the J gene end by 19 bases; junction bases not matched to a gene: 7. Germline CDR1 and CDR2: SGHAT and FQNNGV. This CDR3 has 12 residues. The CDR3 nucleotides are TGTGCCAGCAGCACGGACAGGGGGCTCCGACACTTT. This codes for CASSTDRGLRHF. Supplemented by reference TRBV11-2 and TRBJ1-6, the full variable domain reads EAGVAQSPRYKIIEKRQSVAFWCNPISGHATLYWYQQILGQGPKLLIQFQNNGVVDDSQLPKDRFSAERLKGVDSTLKIQPAKLEDSAVYLCASSTDRGLRHFGNGTRLTVT.

To note about this clone: A single base is all that separates this from a far larger clone, so a read error is likely. V and J are TRBV4-3 and TRBJ1-4; D gene uncertain. Germline values: CDR1 LGHNA, CDR2 YSLEER. The CDR3 length is 13 residues. V gave up 1 base and J gave up 9 bases, with 9 bases separating them. The CDR3 here is CASSQGPKKKLFF. The CDR3 DNA is TGCGCCAGCAGCCAAGGCCCTAAGAAAAAACTGTTTTTT.

Ten or more counts support this clone. The chain uses TRBV7-2 and TRBJ2-7, with 9 bases fitting TRBD2. Germline V gene lookup returns CDR1 SGHTA and CDR2 FQGNSA. This CDR3 region has 14 residues. V was clipped by 6 bases and J by 3 bases; unmatched bases: 6. CDR3 nucleotide sequence: TGTGCCAGCAGTCCTAGCGGGACTTACTACGAGCAGTACGTC. Its protein is CASSPSGTYYEQYV.

This clone occurred a few times. The chain has TRBV29-1 and TRBJ2-1; TRBD1 is a possible D gene (6 bases). The CDR3 spans 14 residues. Germline V CDR1 and CDR2: SQVTM, ANQGSEA. Trimming cost V 1 base and J 11 bases, with 18 bases left between them. The CDR3 DNA reads as TGCAGCGTTGAAGGAGGACAGATAGAATGGAAGCAGTTCTTC. As protein: CSVEGGQIEWKQFF.

Only a few counts were recorded for this clone. The chain couples TRBV5-1 to TRBJ2-2, with a tentative D call TRBD1 (6 bases). Germline CDR1 SGHRS, CDR2 YFSETQ. V was trimmed by 5 bases and J by 3 bases, leaving 8 bases between them. The CDR3 has 13 residues. The CDR3 DNA sequence: TGCGCCAGCAGGGACAGCTACACCGGGGAGCTGTTTTTT. Amino acid sequence: CASRDSYTGELFF.

The V and J genes are TRBV18 and TRBJ2-1, with TRBD1 matching 9 bases. The CDR3 contains 16 residues. The J segment lost 6 bases and the V segment lost 2 bases, leaving 8 bases of the junction unmatched. Germline V lookup: CDR1 KGHSH, CDR2 LQKENI. This CDR3 is CASSPRSDRGFNEQFF. CDR3 bases: TGTGCCAGCTCACCAAGGTCCGACAGGGGGTTCAATGAGCAGTTCTTC.

The chain couples TRBV6-5 to TRBJ1-2, with D perhaps TRBD1 (6 bases). Germline CDR1 and CDR2: MNHEY and SVGAGI. This CDR3 is built from 13 residues. V lost 2 bases, J lost 6 bases, and 10 bases lay in between. In DNA, the CDR3 is TGTGCCAGCAGTTACGACAGGAGGAATGGCTACACCTTC. This sequence encodes CASSYDRRNGYTF.

The CDR3 region has the DNA TGTGCCAGCAATTTCCGGGACAACACCGGGGAGCTGTTTTTT. The encoded protein is CASNFRDNTGELFF. The genes are TRBV7-2 and TRBJ2-2; possibly TRBD1 or TRBD2 for D (5 bases each). The length of the CDR3 is 14 residues. V was trimmed by 7 bases and J by 2 bases, leaving 11 bases between them. Germline V gene data show CDR1 as SGHTA and CDR2 as FQGNSA. Complete variable domain (other parts from reference TRBV7-2 and TRBJ2-2): GAGVSQSPSNKVTEKGKDVELRCDPISGHTALYWYRQSLGQGLEFLIYFQGNSAPDKSGLPSDRFSAERTGGSVSTLTIQRTQQEDSAVYLCASNFRDNTGELFFGEGSRLTVL.

This clone has more than one count but fewer than ten. The V and J genes are TRBV6-1 and TRBJ2-7; D unclear. The CDR3 runs to 10 residues. Trimming pared 2 bases from V and 12 bases from J, leaving 8 bases between. From germline, CDR1 is MNHNS and CDR2 SASEGT. The CDR3 region is CASSEIWLYV. The CDR3 DNA reads TGTGCCAGCAGTGAAATTTGGCTGTACGTC.

This clone was found a few times. Different DNA sequences within this sample yield the same CDR3. The gene calls are TRBV20-1 and TRBJ2-7, with D hard to call. The CDR3 length is 11 residues. Germline CDR1 is DFQATT and CDR2 is SNEGSKA (reference sequence). V was trimmed by 1 base and J by 4 bases, leaving 5 bases between them. Here the CDR3 DNA reads TGCAGTGCTAGAGGCTCTTACGAGCAGTACTTC. This codes for CSARGSYEQYF.

The CDR3 bases are TGCGCCAGCAGCCCTCAGCGGGGGCCTAAAGAGACCCAGTACTTC. Residues: CASSPQRGPKETQYF. The chain joins TRBV4-3 to TRBJ2-5, with TRBD2 identical over 8 bases. The ends lost 4 bases at V and 3 bases at J; junction bases unmatched: 7. The CDR3 is 15 amino acids. Germline V gene lookup returns CDR1 LGHNA and CDR2 YSLEER.

This clone was picked up a small number of times. The chain is built from TRBV4-1 and TRBJ1-2; D possibly corresponds to TRBD1 (5 bases). Germline V gives CDR1 MGHRA, CDR2 YSYEKL. Trimming took 1 base from V and 5 from J, leaving 14 bases between them. This CDR3 comprises 15 residues. The CDR3: CASSQGGGLYYGYTF. Written as DNA, the CDR3 is TGCGCCAGCAGCCAAGGGGGCGGACTCTATTATGGCTACACCTTC.

This clone has just a few counts. This chain uses TRBV11-2 with TRBJ2-5; the D is unclear. The V end was cut by 2 bases, the J end by 7 bases, with 11 bases between. Per germline, CDR1 SGHAT and CDR2 FQNNGV. The CDR3 is 13 residues long. The DNA for the CDR3 is TGTGCCAGCAGCTTAAGGCAGGAAGGGACCCAGTACTTC. This encodes CASSLRQEGTQYF.

On this clone itself: This same CDR3 is encoded by further DNA sequences in the sample. The V and J genes are TRBV29-1 and TRBJ1-1; D remains unclear. The V end lost 5 bases, the J end lost 1 base, and 8 bases lay between the germline ends. The CDR3 loop spans 12 amino acids. Germline V gives CDR1 SQVTM, CDR2 ANQGSEA. The CDR3 reads CSVTRGNTEAFF. CDR3 nucleotide sequence: TGCAGCGTTACTCGGGGGAACACTGAAGCTTTCTTT.

V is TRBV19 and J is TRBJ2-1; 8 nucleotides agree with TRBD2. This CDR3 comprises 18 residues. Germline V gene data show CDR1 as LNHDA and CDR2 as SQIVND (reference sequence). Trimming took 6 bases from V and 7 from J; bases not matched to a gene: 20. The DNA of the CDR3 is TGTGCCAGTAGACCGTTGACAGCGCAACGGACTAGCTTTAATGAGCAGTTCTTC. Protein sequence: CASRPLTAQRTSFNEQFF. The full variable domain, its missing parts supplied by reference TRBV19 and TRBJ2-1, is DGGITQSPKYLFRKEGQNVTLSCEQNLNHDAMYWYRQDPGQGLRLIYYSQIVNDFQKGDIAEGYSVSREKKESFPLTVTSAQKNPTAFYLCASRPLTAQRTSFNEQFFGPGTRLTVL.

V gene TRBV7-3 combines with J gene TRBJ2-1, with D tentatively TRBD2 (5 bases). V was trimmed by 2 bases and J by 7 bases, leaving 9 bases between them. Looked up from germline, CDR1 is SGHTA and CDR2 is FQGTGA. The CDR3 runs 13 residues. CDR3 sequence: CASSLPLVNEQFF. DNA for the CDR3: TGTGCCAGCAGCTTACCACTAGTTAATGAGCAGTTCTTC. The whole variable domain, filled in from reference TRBV7-3 and TRBJ2-1, reads GAGVSQTPSNKVTEKGKYVELRCDPISGHTALYWYRQSLGQGPEFLIYFQGTGAADDSGLPNDRFFAVRPEGSVSTLKIQRTERGDSAVYLCASSLPLVNEQFFGPGTRLTVL.

The table lists this clone with a few counts. The gene calls are TRBV6-5 and TRBJ2-7; tentative D call: TRBD1 (6 bases). This CDR3 is built from 16 residues. The V gene lost 4 bases and the J gene lost 5 bases, with 21 bases spanning the gap. Germline CDR1 reads MNHEY; CDR2 reads SVGAGI. The CDR3 DNA reads as TGTGCCAGCAGTTCAACAGGGAGCCCACTCTCGGACGAGCAGTACTTC. Translated, it gives CASSSTGSPLSDEQYF.